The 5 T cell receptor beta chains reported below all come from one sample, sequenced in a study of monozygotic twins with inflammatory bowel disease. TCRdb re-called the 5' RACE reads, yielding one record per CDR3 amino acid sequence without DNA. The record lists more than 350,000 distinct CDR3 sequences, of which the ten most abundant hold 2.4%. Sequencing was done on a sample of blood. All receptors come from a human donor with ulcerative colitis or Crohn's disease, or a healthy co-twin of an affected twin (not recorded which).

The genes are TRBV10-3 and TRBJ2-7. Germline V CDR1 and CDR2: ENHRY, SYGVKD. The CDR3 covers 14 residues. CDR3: CAISGLESSYEQYF.

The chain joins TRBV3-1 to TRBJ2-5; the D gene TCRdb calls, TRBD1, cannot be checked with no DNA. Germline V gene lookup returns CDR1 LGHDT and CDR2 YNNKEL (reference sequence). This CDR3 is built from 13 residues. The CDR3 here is CASSQDTGETQYF.

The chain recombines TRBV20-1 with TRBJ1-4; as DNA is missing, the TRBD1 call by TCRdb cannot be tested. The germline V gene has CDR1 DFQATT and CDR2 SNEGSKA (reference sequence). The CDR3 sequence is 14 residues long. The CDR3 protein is CSARSGTGDEKLFF.

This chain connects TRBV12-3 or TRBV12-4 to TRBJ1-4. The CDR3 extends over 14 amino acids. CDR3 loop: CASSHLQTNEKLFF.

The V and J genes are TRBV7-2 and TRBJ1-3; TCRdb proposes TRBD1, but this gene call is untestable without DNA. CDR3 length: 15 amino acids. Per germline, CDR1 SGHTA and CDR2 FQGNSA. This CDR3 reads CASSLDRGTDKTIYF.